A single sample is the source of the 20 T cell receptor beta chains below, sequenced in a study of T cell repertoires in cytomegalovirus infection. TCRdb processed the reads anew with MiXCR; each CDR3 protein has one entry. Among roughly 100,000 distinct CDR3 sequences listed, under 55% were seen once. Their antigens remain unidentified. Source: CD8+ T cells from cultured PBMCs, taken from culture after CMV antigen stimulation. These receptors were obtained from a human donor in good health (CMV status not recorded). Some clones in this sample may be carry-over from other donors' samples.

The rearrangement links TRBV5-6 to TRBJ1-1; D is possibly TRBD1 (5 bases). V lost 4 bases and J 0 bases, leaving 10 bases between the germline ends. The V gene's germline CDR1 is SGHDT and CDR2 YYEEEE. The CDR3 runs 14 residues. The CDR3 is CASSQGVLNTEAFF. The DNA for the CDR3 is TGTGCCAGCAGCCAAGGGGTGCTGAACACTGAAGCTTTCTTT.

The rearrangement joins TRBV7-9 to TRBJ1-1; D gene uncertain. V was clipped by 5 bases and J by 3 bases, with 16 bases between them. Germline values: CDR1 SEHNR, CDR2 FQNEAQ (reference sequence). The length of the CDR3 is 15 residues. This chain's CDR3 is CASSEVVPRHTEAFF. CDR3 in DNA: TGTGCCAGCAGCGAGGTGGTCCCTCGGCACACTGAAGCTTTCTTT.

This clonotype was observed a handful of times. The V gene is TRBV2, the J gene TRBJ2-1; 12 positions agree with TRBD2. The CDR3 loop spans 16 amino acids. J gave up 4 bases and V 6 bases, and 7 bases lay outside the gene matches. In germline, CDR1 is SNHLY, CDR2 FYNNEI. The chain's CDR3 is CASSNPSGGGYNEQFF. For the CDR3, the DNA is TGTGCCAGCAGCAACCCTAGCGGGGGGGGATACAATGAGCAGTTCTTC. The full variable domain, rest sourced from reference TRBV2 and TRBJ2-1, is EPEVTQTPSHQVTQMGQEVILRCVPISNHLYFYWYRQILGQKVEFLVSFYNNEISEKSEIFDDQFSVERPDGSNFTLKIRSTKLEDSAMYFCASSNPSGGGYNEQFFGPGTRLTVL.

V usage is TRBV7-8 and J usage is TRBJ2-7; 8 bases fit TRBD2. CDR3 size: 14 residues. Germline CDR1 SGHVS, CDR2 FQNEAQ. The ends lost 5 bases at V and 3 bases at J; junction bases unmatched: 6. The CDR3 nucleotides are TGTGCCAGCAGCGCAGTAGCGGGGATCTACGAGCAGTACTTC. Its protein product is CASSAVAGIYEQYF.

This clonotype was seen only once. A single base separates this from a much larger clone, so it may be a read error. The chain links TRBV4-1 to TRBJ1-1; 8 bases are shared with TRBD1. The CDR3 runs 16 residues. The trim removed 1 base at V and 10 bases at J, leaving 14 bases unmatched. Germline-derived CDR1 and CDR2 are MGHRA and YSYEKL. The DNA for the CDR3 is TGCGCCAGCAGCCAAGGGTTGCAAGACAGGGGCTCTGTAGCTTTCTTT. It is translated as CASSQGLQDRGSVAFF.

The chain combines TRBV9 with TRBJ2-6; D might be TRBD1 (5 bases). V dropped 0 bases and J dropped 3 bases, with 7 bases sitting between them. The CDR3 is 15 amino acids. Germline V lookup: CDR1 SGDLS, CDR2 YYNGEE. DNA of the CDR3: TGTGCCAGCAGCGTAGAGGGGAATGGGGCCAACGTCCTGACTTTC. Translation: CASSVEGNGANVLTF.

The chain links TRBV6-1 to TRBJ2-2; D possibly corresponds to TRBD2 (6 bases). The germline V and J ends were trimmed by 6 bases and 5 bases, with 16 bases remaining between them. CDR1 is MNHNS and CDR2 is SASEGT in the germline V gene. The CDR3 sequence is 15 residues long. The CDR3 is CASSPLLLATGELFF. Here the CDR3 DNA reads TGTGCCAGCAGCCCTCTCTTGCTAGCGACCGGGGAGCTGTTTTTT.

This clonotype was recorded a few times. V gene TRBV19 combines with J gene TRBJ1-1; TRBD1 might be the D (5 bases). Germline assignment: CDR1 LNHDA and CDR2 SQIVND (reference sequence). V was cut by 6 bases and J by 4 bases, with 12 bases left in between. This CDR3 comprises 13 residues. CDR3 region: CASRVSGITEAFF. The DNA for the CDR3 is TGTGCCAGTAGAGTATCAGGGATCACTGAAGCTTTCTTT.

This clonotype was observed at least ten times. The J gene is TRBJ2-1, the V gene TRBV2; 12 bases map to TRBD2. The CDR3 has 20 amino acids. Germline V lookup: CDR1 SNHLY, CDR2 FYNNEI. Trimming took 4 bases from V and 0 from J; bases not matched to a gene: 13. The DNA of the CDR3 is TGTGCCAGCAGTGGGACTTGGACTAGCGGGGACACTGGCTCCTACAATGAGCAGTTCTTC. Protein sequence: CASSGTWTSGDTGSYNEQFF.

The rearrangement joins TRBV28 to TRBJ1-5, with 7 positions matching TRBD1. This CDR3 is 14 amino acids long. CDR1 and CDR2 (germline): MDHEN, SYDVKM. V was clipped by 6 bases and J by 3 bases; unmatched bases: 5. Here the CDR3 reads CASSDDRANQPQHF. For the CDR3, the DNA is TGTGCCAGCAGCGATGACAGGGCCAATCAGCCCCAGCATTTT.

The chain combines TRBV12-3 or TRBV12-4 with TRBJ1-1; D is possibly TRBD1 (5 bases). Trimming took 1 base from V and 7 from J, leaving 22 bases between them. The CDR3 sequence is 17 residues long. CDR3 amino acids: CASSLVPPGAGRIEAFF. In DNA form, the CDR3 reads TGTGCCAGCAGTTTAGTACCCCCAGGCGCAGGGAGAATTGAAGCTTTCTTT.

The J gene is TRBJ2-5, the V gene TRBV7-8; 12 bases line up with TRBD1. This CDR3 spans 17 amino acids. Germline-derived CDR1 and CDR2 are SGHVS and FQNEAQ. Trimming at V came to 2 bases and at J to 3 bases, leaving 7 bases not matched to a gene. The CDR3 coding sequence is TGTGCCAGCAGCTTATTACCCGGGACAGGGGGCGAAGAGACCCAGTACTTC. Its protein product is CASSLLPGTGGEETQYF.

The V and J genes are TRBV7-9 and TRBJ2-7; D gene unclear. The germline V and J ends were trimmed by 0 bases and 7 bases, with 10 bases remaining between them. The CDR3 sequence is 13 residues long. The germline V gene has CDR1 SEHNR and CDR2 FQNEAQ (reference sequence). The DNA of the CDR3 is TGTGCCAGCAGCTTAGCGCGGCAGAAAGAGCAGTACTTC. Protein: CASSLARQKEQYF.

This clonotype was seen a single time. The chain has TRBV12-3 or TRBV12-4 and TRBJ2-7, with D hard to call. The CDR3 has 11 amino acids. V was shortened by 4 bases and J by 6 bases, with 7 bases between the two germline ends. The CDR3 loop is CASSSGPEQYF. In DNA form, the CDR3 reads TGTGCCAGCAGTTCAGGACCCGAGCAGTACTTC.

The chain couples TRBV5-4 to TRBJ1-1; TRBD1 matches 8 bases. Per the germline V gene, CDR1 is SGHNT and CDR2 is YYREEE (reference sequence). The CDR3 has 16 amino acids. V shed 0 bases, J shed 0 bases, and the junction held 4 bases outside the gene matches. DNA for the CDR3: TGTGCCAGCAGCTTGGGGACAGGGACCATGAACACTGAAGCTTTCTTT. It yields the protein CASSLGTGTMNTEAFF.

The V and J genes are TRBV27 and TRBJ1-1; D remains ambiguous. CDR3 length: 14 residues. V was clipped by 4 bases and J by 0 bases, with 9 bases between them. Germline V CDR1 and CDR2: MNHEY, SMNVEV (reference sequence). CDR3 protein: CASSSHLLNTEAFF. CDR3 bases: TGTGCCAGCAGTTCCCATCTCTTGAACACTGAAGCTTTCTTT.

The V gene is TRBV9, the J gene TRBJ1-2; 7 positions match TRBD1. The CDR3 covers 15 residues. The germline CDR1 and CDR2 sequences are SGDLS and YYNGEE. J lost 4 bases, V lost 3 bases, and 9 bases had no gene match. CDR3 region: CASSAAQGTPYGYTF. As DNA, the CDR3 is TGTGCCAGCAGCGCGGCACAGGGGACCCCCTATGGCTACACCTTC.

This clonotype has more than one count but fewer than ten. This chain connects TRBV7-8 to TRBJ1-2; D gene unclear. Germline V gives CDR1 SGHVS, CDR2 FQNEAQ. V lost 5 bases, J lost 8 bases, and 21 bases lay in between. The CDR3 covers 15 residues. In DNA form, the CDR3 reads TGTGCCAGCAGCCAAACGGAGGCTCCGATTGAAGGCTACACCTTC. This translates into CASSQTEAPIEGYTF.

This clonotype has ten or more counts. This sequence joins TRBV11-2 and TRBJ2-5; D ambiguous. Germline V gene sequence: CDR1 SGHAT, CDR2 FQNNGV. The CDR3 contains 14 residues. V lost 4 bases and J 5 bases, leaving 14 bases between the germline ends. Here the CDR3 reads CASSSGPLWETQYF. DNA of the CDR3: TGTGCCAGCAGCTCGGGCCCTTTATGGGAGACCCAGTACTTC.

The chain links TRBV7-9 to TRBJ1-2; weak D call: TRBD1 (5 bases). Germline loops: CDR1 SEHNR, CDR2 FQNEAQ (reference sequence). V lost 5 bases and J lost 5, with 12 bases in between. This CDR3 spans 13 amino acids. The CDR3 loop reads CASSTETAYGYTF. CDR3 DNA sequence: TGTGCCAGCAGCACCGAGACAGCTTATGGCTACACCTTC.